These 7 T cell receptor beta chains originate from one sample sequenced in a study of shared clonotypes between healthy human individuals. The data were produced by immunoSEQ multiplex PCR, yet TCRdb's version contains in-frame clones alone and is incomplete. The sample lists around 440,000 clones; about 74% were seen once. The sequenced sample consisted of PBMCs. Receptor source: a woman between 40 and 55 years old in good health. Some clones in this sample may be carry-over from other donors' samples.

The J gene is TRBJ1-1, the V gene TRBV30; tentative D call: TRBD1 (6 bases). CDR3 size: 12 residues. The V end was cut by 3 bases, the J end by 10 bases, with 15 bases between. Germline CDR1 is GTSNPN and CDR2 is SVGIG (reference sequence). The chain's CDR3 is CAWRSGTLGAFF. The CDR3 DNA reads TGTGCCTGGAGGTCAGGGACACTGGGAGCTTTCTTT.

In its sample, this clone was seen a few times. The chain links TRBV1 to TRBJ2-7; the D call in the table, TRBD1, was not verified against the DNA. TRBV1 is labeled a pseudogene. The CDR3 contains 13 residues. The CDR3 region has the DNA TGCACCGGAAGCCGGGCCAGCTCCTACGAGCAGTACTTC. Translation gives CTGSRASSYEQYF.

This clone was picked up one time. The V and J genes are TRBV7-6 and TRBJ1-5; 9 bases line up with TRBD1. The CDR3 spans 15 residues. J was trimmed by 3 bases and V by 3 bases; bases with no gene match: 3. Germline-derived CDR1 and CDR2 are SGHVS and FNYEAQ. CDR3 DNA sequence: TGTGCCAGCAGCTTGGGACAGGGCGCCAATCAGCCCCAGCATTTT. This sequence encodes CASSLGQGANQPQHF.

The chain couples TRBV4-2 to TRBJ2-7; D is uncertain. Germline V gives CDR1 LGHNA, CDR2 YNFKEQ. The V gene lost 3 bases and the J gene lost 4 bases, with 19 bases spanning the gap. CDR3 length equals 16 residues. The CDR3 loop is CASSHPRAKGSYEQYF. The CDR3 coding sequence is TGTGCCAGCAGCCATCCCCGGGCGAAGGGTTCTTACGAGCAGTACTTC.

V is TRBV28 and J is TRBJ2-7; D uncertain. The CDR3 is made up of 14 amino acids. V was trimmed by 5 bases and J by 3 bases, leaving 14 bases between them. CDR1 MDHEN and CDR2 SYDVKM come from the germline V gene. CDR3 bases: TGTGCCAGCAGTAACCCGCTCAAATACTACGAGCAGTACTTC. Protein sequence: CASSNPLKYYEQYF.

J is TRBJ2-7 and V is TRBV27; the D gene is possibly TRBD2 (6 bases). The ends were cut back, 0 bases at V and 3 bases at J, with 12 bases in the middle. Germline CDR1 and CDR2: MNHEY and SMNVEV (reference sequence). The CDR3 runs 15 residues. CDR3: CASSLSRGVIYEQYF. The CDR3, as DNA: TGTGCCAGCAGTTTATCGCGCGGGGTAATCTACGAGCAGTACTTC.

The V call is TRBV9, the J call TRBJ2-3; perhaps TRBD2 as D (6 bases). The CDR3 spans 16 residues. V lost 5 bases and J 3 bases, leaving 19 bases between the germline ends. The germline CDR1 and CDR2 sequences are SGDLS and YYNGEE. DNA of the CDR3: TGTGCCAGCAGACCCTCGGGCGGGATGGGAACAGATACGCAGTATTTT. Its translation is CASRPSGGMGTDTQYF.